Below are 5 T cell receptor beta chains sequenced from a single sample in a study of shared clonotypes between healthy human individuals. The data were produced by immunoSEQ multiplex PCR, yet TCRdb's version contains in-frame clones alone and is incomplete. The table shows over a million clones, with roughly 95% occurring only once. Sequencing was done on a sample of naive CD4+ T cells sorted from blood. The subset here: CD45RA+ positively selected. These receptors all stem from a man aged 30 to 45 in good health.

Notes on this clone: This same CDR3 is encoded by further DNA sequences in the sample. The rearrangement links TRBV20-1 to TRBJ2-5; tentative D call: TRBD2 (5 bases). This CDR3 comprises 11 residues. Trimming stripped 1 base from V and 5 bases from J, with 5 bases between. Germline V gene lookup returns CDR1 DFQATT and CDR2 SNEGSKA (reference sequence). The DNA of the CDR3 is TGCAGTGCTAGAGCGGGGGAGACCCAGTACTTC. It yields the protein CSARAGETQYF.

V gene TRBV2 combines with J gene TRBJ2-3; no firm D call. The germline gives CDR1 SNHLY, CDR2 FYNNEI. The V end lost 0 bases, the J end lost 4 bases, and 8 bases lay between the germline ends. The CDR3 spans 14 residues. CDR3 sequence: CASSEATIADTQYF. CDR3 DNA sequence: TGTGCCAGCAGTGAAGCCACTATAGCAGATACGCAGTATTTT.

The J gene is TRBJ2-6, the V gene TRBV11-2, with D perhaps TRBD1 (6 bases). The length of the CDR3 is 19 residues. Looked up from germline, CDR1 is SGHAT and CDR2 is FQNNGV. Trimming pared 4 bases from V and 0 bases from J, leaving 19 bases between. The CDR3 is CASSSPPRTDPSGANVLTF. The CDR3 region has the DNA TGTGCCAGCAGCTCCCCGCCGAGGACAGACCCCTCTGGGGCCAACGTCCTGACTTTC.

The gene calls are TRBV28 and TRBJ1-2; 7 nucleotides align to TRBD1. The V and J ends lost 6 bases and 1 base, in that order; junction bases with no gene match: 11. Germline assignment: CDR1 MDHEN and CDR2 SYDVKM. This CDR3 comprises 16 residues. The CDR3 coding sequence is TGTGCCAGCAGCCCCTCTCGGGGACAGAGTAACTATGGCTACACCTTC. Residues: CASSPSRGQSNYGYTF.

The chain recombines TRBV9 with TRBJ2-2, with a possible D match to TRBD1 (6 bases). Germline CDR1 SGDLS, CDR2 YYNGEE. The V gene lost 0 bases and the J gene lost 2 bases, with 17 bases spanning the gap. The CDR3 length is 18 residues. The DNA for the CDR3 is TGTGCCAGCAGCGTAGTAGGGGGTCCCATCTACAACACCGGGGAGCTGTTTTTT. Translated: CASSVVGGPIYNTGELFF.